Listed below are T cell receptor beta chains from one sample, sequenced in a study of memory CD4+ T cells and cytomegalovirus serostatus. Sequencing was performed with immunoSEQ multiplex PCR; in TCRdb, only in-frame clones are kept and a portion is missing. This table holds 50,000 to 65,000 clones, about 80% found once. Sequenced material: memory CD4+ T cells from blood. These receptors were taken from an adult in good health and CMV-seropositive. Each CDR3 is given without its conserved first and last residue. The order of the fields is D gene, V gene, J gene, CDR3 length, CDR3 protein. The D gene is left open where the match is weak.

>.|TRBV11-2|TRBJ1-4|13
ASSFRQATNEKLF
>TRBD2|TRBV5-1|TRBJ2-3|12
ASSSAGPIDTQY
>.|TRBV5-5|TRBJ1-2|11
ASSLGGLYGYT
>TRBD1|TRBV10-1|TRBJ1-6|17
ASSEGPGQSRSYNSPLH
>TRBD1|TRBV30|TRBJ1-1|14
AWTSLLRDRGTEAF
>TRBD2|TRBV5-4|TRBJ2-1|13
ASSLVIAGRDEQF
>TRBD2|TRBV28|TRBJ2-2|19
ASAGASGRSGPGSNTGELF
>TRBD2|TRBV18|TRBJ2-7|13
ASSPPAGGPWEQY
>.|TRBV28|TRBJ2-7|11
ASSPYGYYEQY
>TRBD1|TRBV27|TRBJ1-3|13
ASSRQGVSGNTIY
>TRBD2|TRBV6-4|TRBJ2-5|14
ASSDLAGGTKETQY
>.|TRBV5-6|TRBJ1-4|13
ASSETGTGLEKLF
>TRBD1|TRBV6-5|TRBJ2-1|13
ASSRRQGALPEQF
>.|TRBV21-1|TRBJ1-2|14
ASSSPADRGFYGYT
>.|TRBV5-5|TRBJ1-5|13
ASSLEQGNNQPQH
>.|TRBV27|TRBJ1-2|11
ASSSQDRYGYT
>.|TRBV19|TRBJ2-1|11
ASSIVGSPVQF
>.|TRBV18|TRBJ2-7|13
ASSPPVGTAGEQY
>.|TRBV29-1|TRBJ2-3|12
SVVYSAGTDTQY
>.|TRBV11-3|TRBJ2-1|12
ASSSRLGYNEQF
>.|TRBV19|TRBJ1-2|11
ASSIGQSYGYT
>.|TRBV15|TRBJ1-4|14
ATSRVSRADNEKLF
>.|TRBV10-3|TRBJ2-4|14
AISPAIGGFRDIQY
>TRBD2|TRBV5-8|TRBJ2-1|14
ASSLVTSGGFNEQF
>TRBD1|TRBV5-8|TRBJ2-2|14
ASSLETGMETGELF
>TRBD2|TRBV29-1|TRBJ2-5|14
SALLGFGRERKTQY
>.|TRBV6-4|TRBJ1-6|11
ASSERPNSPLH
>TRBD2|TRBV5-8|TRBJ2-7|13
ASSVTSGSFYEQY
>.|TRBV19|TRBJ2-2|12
ASSMGANTGELF
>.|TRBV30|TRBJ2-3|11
AWSGRLTDTQY
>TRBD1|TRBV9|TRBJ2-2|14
ASSDGSGGAGGELF
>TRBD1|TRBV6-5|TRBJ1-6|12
ASRQTGDNSPLH